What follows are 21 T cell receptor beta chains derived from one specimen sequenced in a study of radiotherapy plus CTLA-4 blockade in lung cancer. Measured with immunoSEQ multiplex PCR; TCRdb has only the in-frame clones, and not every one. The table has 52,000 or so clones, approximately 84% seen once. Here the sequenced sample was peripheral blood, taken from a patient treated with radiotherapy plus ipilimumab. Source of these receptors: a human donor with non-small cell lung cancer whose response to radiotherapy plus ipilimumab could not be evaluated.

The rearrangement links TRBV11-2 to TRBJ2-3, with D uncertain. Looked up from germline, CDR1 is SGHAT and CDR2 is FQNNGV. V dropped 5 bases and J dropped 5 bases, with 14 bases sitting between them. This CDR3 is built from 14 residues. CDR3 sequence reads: CASSREISRDTQYF. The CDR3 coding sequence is TGTGCCAGCAGCCGCGAAATTAGCCGAGATACGCAGTATTTT. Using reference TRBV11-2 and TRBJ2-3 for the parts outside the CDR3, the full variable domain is EAGVAQSPRYKIIEKRQSVAFWCNPISGHATLYWYQQILGQGPKLLIQFQNNGVVDDSQLPKDRFSAERLKGVDSTLKIQPAKLEDSAVYLCASSREISRDTQYFGPGTRLTVL.

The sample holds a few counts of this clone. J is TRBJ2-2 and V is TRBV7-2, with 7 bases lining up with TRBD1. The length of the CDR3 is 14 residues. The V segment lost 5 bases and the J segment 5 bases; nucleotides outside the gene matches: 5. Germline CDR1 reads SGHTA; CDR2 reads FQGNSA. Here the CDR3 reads CASSPRQGTGELFF. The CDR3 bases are TGTGCCAGCAGCCCCAGACAGGGTACCGGGGAGCTGTTTTTT.

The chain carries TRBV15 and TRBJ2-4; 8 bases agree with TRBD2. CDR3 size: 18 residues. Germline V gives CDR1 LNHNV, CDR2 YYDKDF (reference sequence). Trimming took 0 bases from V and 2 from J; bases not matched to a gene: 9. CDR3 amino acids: CATSREGAGGGTKNIQYF. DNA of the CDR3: TGTGCCACCAGCAGAGAGGGGGCGGGAGGCGGGACCAAAAACATTCAGTACTTC.

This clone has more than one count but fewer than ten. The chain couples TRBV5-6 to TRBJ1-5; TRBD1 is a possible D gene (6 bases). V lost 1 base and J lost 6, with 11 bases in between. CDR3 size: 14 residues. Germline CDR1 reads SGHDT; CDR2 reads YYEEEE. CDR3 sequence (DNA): TGTGCCAGCAGCTTGCAGGGGCCGGGTCAGCCCCAGCATTTT. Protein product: CASSLQGPGQPQHF.

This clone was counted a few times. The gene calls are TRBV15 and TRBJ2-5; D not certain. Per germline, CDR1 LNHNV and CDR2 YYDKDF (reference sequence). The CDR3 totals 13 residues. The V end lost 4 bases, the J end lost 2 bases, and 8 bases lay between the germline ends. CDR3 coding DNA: TGTGCCACCAGCACCTACAGTCAAGAGACCCAGTACTTC. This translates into CATSTYSQETQYF. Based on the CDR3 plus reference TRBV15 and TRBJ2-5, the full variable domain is DAMVIQNPRYQVTQFGKPVTLSCSQTLNHNVMYWYQQKSSQAPKLLFHYYDKDFNNEADTPDNFQSRRPNTSFCFLDIRSPGLGDTAMYLCATSTYSQETQYFGPGTRLLVL.

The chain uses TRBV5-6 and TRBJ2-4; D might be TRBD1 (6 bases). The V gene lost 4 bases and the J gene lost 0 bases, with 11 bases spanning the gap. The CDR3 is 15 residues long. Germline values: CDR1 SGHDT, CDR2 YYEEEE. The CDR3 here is CASSQGSLAKNIQYF. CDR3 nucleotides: TGTGCCAGCAGCCAGGGGTCTTTAGCCAAAAACATTCAGTACTTC.

This CDR3 is CASSSHWQGQGNSPLHF. The CDR3 bases are TGTGCCAGCAGCTCCCATTGGCAGGGACAGGGTAATTCACCCCTCCACTTT. This chain joins TRBV11-3 and TRBJ1-6; 9 nucleotides match TRBD1. CDR3 length: 17 residues. CDR1 and CDR2 from the germline V gene are SGHNT and YENEEA. J was trimmed by 6 bases and V by 4 bases; bases with no gene match: 10.

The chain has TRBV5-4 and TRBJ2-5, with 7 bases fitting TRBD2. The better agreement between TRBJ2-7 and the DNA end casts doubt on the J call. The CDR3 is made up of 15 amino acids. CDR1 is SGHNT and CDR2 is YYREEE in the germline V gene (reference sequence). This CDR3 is CASSPGLDSWHEQYF. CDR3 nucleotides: TGTGCCAGCAGCCCCGGACTAGACTCGTGGCACGAGCAGTACTTC.

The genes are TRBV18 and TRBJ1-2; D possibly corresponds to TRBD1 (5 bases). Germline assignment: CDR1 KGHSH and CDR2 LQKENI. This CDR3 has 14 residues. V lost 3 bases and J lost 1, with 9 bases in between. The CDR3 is CASSPGRGNYGYTF. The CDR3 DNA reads TGTGCCAGCTCACCGGGGAGGGGTAACTATGGCTACACCTTC.

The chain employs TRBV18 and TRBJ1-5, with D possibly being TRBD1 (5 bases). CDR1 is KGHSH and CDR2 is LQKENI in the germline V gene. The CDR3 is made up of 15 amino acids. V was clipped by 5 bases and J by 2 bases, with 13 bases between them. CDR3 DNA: TGTGCCAGCTCAAAGGGGTCTGGGGGCAATCAGCCCCAGCATTTT. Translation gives CASSKGSGGNQPQHF. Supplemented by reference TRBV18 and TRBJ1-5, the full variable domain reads NAGVMQNPRHLVRRRGQEARLRCSPMKGHSHVYWYRQLPEEGLKFMVYLQKENIIDESGMPKERFSAEFPKEGPSILRIQQVVRGDSAAYFCASSKGSGGNQPQHFGDGTRLSIL.

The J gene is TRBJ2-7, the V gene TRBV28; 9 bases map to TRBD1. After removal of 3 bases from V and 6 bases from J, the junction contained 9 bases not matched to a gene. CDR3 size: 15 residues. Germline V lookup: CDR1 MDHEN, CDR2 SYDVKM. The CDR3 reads CASSLAGQGIGEQYF. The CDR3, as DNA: TGTGCCAGCAGTTTGGCCGGACAGGGGATCGGCGAGCAGTACTTC.

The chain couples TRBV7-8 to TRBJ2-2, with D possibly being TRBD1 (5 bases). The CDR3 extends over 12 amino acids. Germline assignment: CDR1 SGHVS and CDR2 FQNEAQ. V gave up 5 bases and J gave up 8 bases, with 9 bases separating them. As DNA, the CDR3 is TGTGCCAGCAGCCTCAGGGTAGGGGAGCTGTTTTTT. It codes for CASSLRVGELFF.

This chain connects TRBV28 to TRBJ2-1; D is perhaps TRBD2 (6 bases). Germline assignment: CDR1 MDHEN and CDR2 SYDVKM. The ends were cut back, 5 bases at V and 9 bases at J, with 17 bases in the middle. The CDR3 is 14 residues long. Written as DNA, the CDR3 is TGTGCCAGCAGTCAAGCGGGTTTTGAAGGTGAGCAGTTCTTC. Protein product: CASSQAGFEGEQFF.

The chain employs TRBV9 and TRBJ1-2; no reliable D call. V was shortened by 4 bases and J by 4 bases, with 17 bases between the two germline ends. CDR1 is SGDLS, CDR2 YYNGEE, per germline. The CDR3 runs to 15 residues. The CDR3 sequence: CASSSRLVEGYGYTF. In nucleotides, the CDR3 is TGTGCCAGCAGCTCTAGACTGGTCGAGGGCTATGGCTACACCTTC.

The CDR3 nucleotides are TGTGCCAGCAGCTTAGGGCTAAACTACGAGCAGTACTTC. Its translation is CASSLGLNYEQYF. V and J are TRBV7-2 and TRBJ2-5; D remains ambiguous. The J call may be in error: the DNA end matches TRBJ2-7 better. Germline V gene sequence: CDR1 SGHTA, CDR2 FQGNSA. CDR3 length: 13 residues.

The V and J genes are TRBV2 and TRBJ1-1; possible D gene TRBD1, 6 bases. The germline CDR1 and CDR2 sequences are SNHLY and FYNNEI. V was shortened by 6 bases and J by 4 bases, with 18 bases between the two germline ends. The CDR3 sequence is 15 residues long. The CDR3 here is CASRSLIRGSTEAFF. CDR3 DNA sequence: TGTGCCAGCAGGAGTTTGATCAGGGGATCCACTGAAGCTTTCTTT.

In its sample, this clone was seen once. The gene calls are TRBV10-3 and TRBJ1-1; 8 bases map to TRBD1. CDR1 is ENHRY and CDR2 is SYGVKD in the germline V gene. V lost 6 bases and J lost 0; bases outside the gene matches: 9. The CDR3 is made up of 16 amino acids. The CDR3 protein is CAISGTGTLMNTEAFF. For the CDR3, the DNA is TGTGCCATCAGCGGGACAGGCACCCTCATGAACACTGAAGCTTTCTTT.

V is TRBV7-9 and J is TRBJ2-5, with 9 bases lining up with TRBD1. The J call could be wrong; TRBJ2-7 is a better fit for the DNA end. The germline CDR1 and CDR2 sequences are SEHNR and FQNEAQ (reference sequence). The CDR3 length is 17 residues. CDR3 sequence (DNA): TGTGCCAGCAGCTCAGGGACAGGGAATTCGAAGGGCTACGAGCAGTACTTC. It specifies CASSSGTGNSKGYEQYF.

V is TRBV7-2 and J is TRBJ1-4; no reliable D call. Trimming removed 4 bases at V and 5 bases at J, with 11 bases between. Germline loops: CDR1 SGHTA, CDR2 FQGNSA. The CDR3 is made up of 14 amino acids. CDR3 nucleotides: TGTGCCAGCAGCTCCGGACTACGGAATGAAAAACTGTTTTTT. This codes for CASSSGLRNEKLFF.

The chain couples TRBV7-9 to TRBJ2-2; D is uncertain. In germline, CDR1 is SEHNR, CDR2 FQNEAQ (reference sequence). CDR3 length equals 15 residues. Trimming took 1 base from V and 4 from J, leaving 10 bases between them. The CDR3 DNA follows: TGTGCCAGCAGCTTAGTCCAGGCCCTCACCGGGGAGCTGTTTTTT. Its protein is CASSLVQALTGELFF.

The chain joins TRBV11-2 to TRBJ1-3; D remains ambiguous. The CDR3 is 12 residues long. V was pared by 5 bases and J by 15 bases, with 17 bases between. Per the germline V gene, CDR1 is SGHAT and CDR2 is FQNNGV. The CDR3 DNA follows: TGTGCCAGCAGCGGCGGGGAGGTCCCGAAATATTTT. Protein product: CASSGGEVPKYF. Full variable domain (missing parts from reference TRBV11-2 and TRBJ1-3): EAGVAQSPRYKIIEKRQSVAFWCNPISGHATLYWYQQILGQGPKLLIQFQNNGVVDDSQLPKDRFSAERLKGVDSTLKIQPAKLEDSAVYLCASSGGEVPKYFGEGSWLTVV.